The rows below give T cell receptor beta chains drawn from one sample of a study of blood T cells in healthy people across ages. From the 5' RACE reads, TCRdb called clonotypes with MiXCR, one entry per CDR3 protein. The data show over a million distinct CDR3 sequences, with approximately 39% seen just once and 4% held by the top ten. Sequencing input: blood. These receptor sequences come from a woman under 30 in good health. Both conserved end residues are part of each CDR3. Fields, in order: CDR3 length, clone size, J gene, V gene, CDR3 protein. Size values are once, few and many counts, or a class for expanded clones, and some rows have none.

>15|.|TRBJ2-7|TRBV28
CASSPGTSVPYEQYF
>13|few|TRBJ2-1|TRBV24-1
CATSDFGLDEQFF
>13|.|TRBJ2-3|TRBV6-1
CASSENGQGTQYF
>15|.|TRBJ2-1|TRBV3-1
CASSPPSGGADEQFF
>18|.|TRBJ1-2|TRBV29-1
CSVFDSRDRGQGGYGYTF
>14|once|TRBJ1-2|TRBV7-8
CASKGTVDGAGYTF
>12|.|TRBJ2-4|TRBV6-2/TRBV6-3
CASSYPENIQYF
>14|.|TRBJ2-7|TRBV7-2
CASSLDPGRNEQYF
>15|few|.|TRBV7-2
CASAQTTGNWETQYF
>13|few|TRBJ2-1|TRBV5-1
CASSSRIDNEQFF
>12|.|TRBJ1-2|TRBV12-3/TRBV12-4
CASSLDWDGYTF
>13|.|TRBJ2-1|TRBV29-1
CSVVGTRYNEQFF
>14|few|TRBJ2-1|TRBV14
CASSLPTGGHEQFF
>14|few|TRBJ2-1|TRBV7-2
CASSLILIFNEQFF
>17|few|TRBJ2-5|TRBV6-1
CASSESAVAGGQETQYF
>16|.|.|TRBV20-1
CSAPPLGTGLGAEQYF
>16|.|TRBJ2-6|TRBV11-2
CASSPDPASGANVLTF
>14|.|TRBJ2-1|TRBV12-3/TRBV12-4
CASRTSGFSETQFF
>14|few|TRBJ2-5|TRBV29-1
CSVEARGGQETQYF
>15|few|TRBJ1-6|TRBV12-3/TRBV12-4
CASREGGFYNSPLHF
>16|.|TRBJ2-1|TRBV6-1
CASTPPTGTSYNEQFF
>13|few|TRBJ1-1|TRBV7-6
CASSFQPGTEAFF
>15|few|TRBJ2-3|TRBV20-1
CSAPRLGLGTDTQYF
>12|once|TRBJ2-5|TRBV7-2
CASGSLSIEQYF
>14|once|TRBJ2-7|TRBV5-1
CASSLYGESYEQYF
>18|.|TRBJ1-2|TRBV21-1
CASSKAGTPIARWYGYTF
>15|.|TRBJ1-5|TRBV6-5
CASSYGRTGDQPQHF
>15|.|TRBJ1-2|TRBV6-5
CASSTDRGFFYGYTF
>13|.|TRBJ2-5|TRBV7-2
CASCLRGYNEQYF
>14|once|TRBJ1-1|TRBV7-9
CASSFRREGTEAFF
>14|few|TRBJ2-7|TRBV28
CASTRGTEVYEQYF
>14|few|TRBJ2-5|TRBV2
CASKGTSGEETQYF
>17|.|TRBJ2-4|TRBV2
CASLVPLTSSSYNEQYF
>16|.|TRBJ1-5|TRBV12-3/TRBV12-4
CASSLGGTGGIRPQHF
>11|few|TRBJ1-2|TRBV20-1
CSAIEIGAATF
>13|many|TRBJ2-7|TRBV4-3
CASSQDGRYEQYF
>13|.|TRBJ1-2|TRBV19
CASTRGSTDGYTF
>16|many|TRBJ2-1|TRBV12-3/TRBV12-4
CASSPRGSISYNEQFF
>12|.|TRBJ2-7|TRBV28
CATSAGAYEQYF
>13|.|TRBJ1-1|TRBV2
CASRTDRGPEAFF
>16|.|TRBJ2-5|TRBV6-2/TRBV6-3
CASSYRGLARQETQYF
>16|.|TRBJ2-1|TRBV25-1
CASSRSGGPPYNEQFF
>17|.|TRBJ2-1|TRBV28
CASSFEVGGVVYNEQFF
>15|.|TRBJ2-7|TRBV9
CASSFEGTSGYEQYF
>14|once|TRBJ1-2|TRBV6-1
CASSETQGLWGYTF
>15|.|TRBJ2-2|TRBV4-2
CASSQVSGEVRELFF
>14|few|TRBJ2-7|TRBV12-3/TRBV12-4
CASSPWDRRNEQYF
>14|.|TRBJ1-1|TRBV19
CASSMRGPNTEAFF
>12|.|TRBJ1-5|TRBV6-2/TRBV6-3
CATTQGNQPQHF
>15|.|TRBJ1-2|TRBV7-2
CASSLSPGLRTGYTF
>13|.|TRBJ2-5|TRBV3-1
CASNLAGVETQYF